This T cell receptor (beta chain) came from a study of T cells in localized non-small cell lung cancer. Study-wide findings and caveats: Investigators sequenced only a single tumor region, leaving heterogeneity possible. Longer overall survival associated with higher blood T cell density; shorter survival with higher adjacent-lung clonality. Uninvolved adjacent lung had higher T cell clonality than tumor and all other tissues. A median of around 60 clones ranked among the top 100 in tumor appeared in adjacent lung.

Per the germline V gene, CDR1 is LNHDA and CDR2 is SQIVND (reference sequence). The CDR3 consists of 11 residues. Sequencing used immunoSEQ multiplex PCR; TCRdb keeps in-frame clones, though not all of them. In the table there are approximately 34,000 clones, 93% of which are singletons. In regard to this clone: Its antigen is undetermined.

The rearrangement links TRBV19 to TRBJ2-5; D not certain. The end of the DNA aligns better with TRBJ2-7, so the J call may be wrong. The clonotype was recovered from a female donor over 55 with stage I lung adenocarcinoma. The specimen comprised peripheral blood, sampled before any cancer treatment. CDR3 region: CASKGVHEQYF. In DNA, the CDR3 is TGTGCCAGTAAAGGTGTCCACGAGCAGTACTTC.